Each of the 18 T cell receptor beta chains below was sequenced from the same sample in a study of shared clonotypes between healthy human individuals (dated by TCRdb to 2018 to 2020). Receptors were amplified or captured by the immunoSEQ multiplex PCR assay. As stored in TCRdb, this immuneACCESS dataset retains in-frame rearrangements with V and J assigned. A fraction of the clones does not appear; measured against another copy, unresolved V genes explain less than half of the discrepancy, and the remainder lacks a known reason. The sample profile shows about 1 million clones; 75% to 80% of them were found once. The ten largest clones take up more than 0.45% of the sample. Material: memory CD4+ T cells from PBMCs. In light of the paper, this sample's cell subset or site label describes: CD45RA-negative fraction. Every receptor here comes from a man between 18 and 29 years old in good health. Some clones in this sample may be carry-over from other donors' samples.

The gene calls are TRBV7-8 and TRBJ1-2, with D possibly being TRBD1 (5 bases). This CDR3 is built from 13 residues. Per the germline V gene, CDR1 is SGHVS and CDR2 is FQNEAQ. Trimming took off 1 base at V and 5 bases at J, with 8 bases between the two ends. The CDR3 DNA follows: TGTGCCAGCAGCTTAGAGGAGGGGTATGGCTACACCTTC. Translated, it gives CASSLEEGYGYTF.

This chain links TRBV5-4 with TRBJ2-4, with D uncertain. Germline-derived CDR1 and CDR2 are SGHNT and YYREEE (reference sequence). Trimming removed 0 bases from V and 2 bases from J, with 12 bases in between. The CDR3 loop spans 16 amino acids. The CDR3 is CASSLDTLSSKNIQYF. DNA for the CDR3: TGTGCCAGCAGCTTGGACACACTTTCGTCCAAAAACATTCAGTACTTC.

This clone occurred once. J is TRBJ2-3 and V is TRBV2; 7 nucleotides agree with TRBD1. V lost 1 base, J lost 2 bases, and 3 bases stayed unmatched. The CDR3 totals 15 residues. Germline V CDR1 and CDR2: SNHLY, FYNNEI. Here the CDR3 DNA reads TGTGCCAGCAGTGAAGACAGGGGAGACACAGATACGCAGTATTTT. It specifies CASSEDRGDTDTQYF.

The rearrangement joins TRBV7-3 to TRBJ2-4, with D possibly being TRBD1 or TRBD2 (6 bases each). CDR1 SGHTA and CDR2 FQGTGA come from the germline V gene. Trimming took 0 bases from V and 9 from J, leaving 9 bases between them. This CDR3 comprises 13 residues. The DNA of the CDR3 is TGTGCCAGCAGCTTAACAGGGGGAGGCATTCAGTACTTC. This encodes CASSLTGGGIQYF. The whole variable domain, remainder taken from reference TRBV7-3 and TRBJ2-4, is GAGVSQTPSNKVTEKGKYVELRCDPISGHTALYWYRQSLGQGPEFLIYFQGTGAADDSGLPNDRFFAVRPEGSVSTLKIQRTERGDSAVYLCASSLTGGGIQYFGAGTRLSVL.

The rearrangement joins TRBV2 to TRBJ2-1; D possibly corresponds to TRBD2 (7 bases). The CDR3 consists of 13 residues. Trimming removed 6 bases at V and 8 bases at J, with 14 bases between. The V gene's germline CDR1 is SNHLY and CDR2 FYNNEI. In nucleotides, the CDR3 is TGTGCCAGCAGGGGAGGGGGAAGAGATGAGCAGTTCTTC. Its translation: CASRGGGRDEQFF.

The rearrangement links TRBV25-1 to TRBJ1-4; no clear D. Germline CDR1 MGHDK, CDR2 SYGVNS. CDR3 length: 15 residues. V lost 1 base and J lost 0, with 6 bases in between. CDR3: CASSEFPATNEKLFF. The CDR3 DNA reads TGTGCCAGCAGTGAATTTCCAGCAACTAATGAAAAACTGTTTTTT.

The genes are TRBV5-1 and TRBJ1-2, with no clear D. Trimming took off 2 bases at V and 5 bases at J, with 7 bases between the two ends. CDR3 length: 12 amino acids. Germline CDR1 is SGHRS and CDR2 is YFSETQ. The chain's CDR3 is CASSFLGYGYTF. CDR3 nucleotides: TGCGCCAGCAGCTTTCTAGGGTATGGCTACACCTTC.

The chain is built from TRBV5-1 and TRBJ2-3; maybe TRBD2 (5 bases). The germline V and J ends were trimmed by 2 bases and 1 base, with 8 bases remaining between them. CDR1 and CDR2 from the germline V gene are SGHRS and YFSETQ. This CDR3 contains 14 residues. CDR3 sequence (DNA): TGCGCCAGCAGCTTTGCCGGGGGCACAGATACGCAGTATTTT. Its protein product is CASSFAGGTDTQYF.

This rearrangement joins TRBV4-1 to TRBJ1-2, with TRBD1 as a possible D gene (6 bases). V gave up 0 bases and J gave up 7 bases, with 15 bases separating them. Per the germline V gene, CDR1 is MGHRA and CDR2 is YSYEKL. The CDR3 is made up of 15 amino acids. DNA for the CDR3: TGCGCCAGCAGCCAAGAATTGACAGGTTTGACTGGCTACACCTTC. This codes for CASSQELTGLTGYTF.

This clone was picked up a small number of times. CDR3 sequence: CASSLGQVRGTDTQYF. The DNA of the CDR3 is TGTGCCAGCAGCTTGGGACAGGTGAGGGGCACAGATACGCAGTATTTT. The chain employs TRBV11-2 and TRBJ2-3, with TRBD1 identical over 8 bases. V dropped 3 bases and J dropped 1; count of bases not matched to a gene: 6. Per the germline V gene, CDR1 is SGHAT and CDR2 is FQNNGV. The CDR3 sequence is 16 residues long.

This clone was recorded once. This sequence joins TRBV10-3 and TRBJ1-5; D is perhaps TRBD1 (5 bases). Germline CDR1 and CDR2: ENHRY and SYGVKD. The CDR3 covers 14 residues. Trimming took off 7 bases at V and 7 bases at J, with 17 bases between the two ends. This chain's CDR3 is CAINPSGQGQPQHF. CDR3 in DNA: TGTGCCATCAATCCATCGGGGCAGGGACAGCCCCAGCATTTT.

A few counts support this clone. The chain combines TRBV19 with TRBJ1-5; tentatively, D is TRBD1 (6 bases). CDR3 length: 15 amino acids. Germline V gene lookup returns CDR1 LNHDA and CDR2 SQIVND (reference sequence). Trimming took off 11 bases at V and 3 bases at J, with 20 bases between the two ends. The CDR3: CAGSPTGSYNQPQHF. CDR3 DNA sequence: TGTGCCGGAAGCCCCACAGGGTCCTACAATCAGCCCCAGCATTTT.

The chain recombines TRBV7-2 with TRBJ2-7; D is unresolved. Germline V gene lookup returns CDR1 SGHTA and CDR2 FQGNSA. Trimming pared 3 bases from V and 7 bases from J, leaving 16 bases between. The CDR3 covers 14 residues. The CDR3: CASSFQEAKSEQYF. In DNA form, the CDR3 reads TGTGCCAGCAGCTTTCAGGAAGCCAAATCTGAGCAGTACTTC.

The gene calls are TRBV30 and TRBJ2-4; D possibly corresponds to TRBD2 (5 bases). Germline CDR1 and CDR2: GTSNPN and SVGIG (reference sequence). CDR3 size: 14 residues. Between the trimmed V and J ends, which lost 6 bases and 0 bases, there was a span of 12 bases. The CDR3 DNA follows: TGTGCCTGTCGCCCCCGGGGAGCCAAAAACATTCAGTACTTC. Translated, it gives CACRPRGAKNIQYF.

The J gene is TRBJ1-5, the V gene TRBV30; D possibly corresponds to TRBD1 (5 bases). V lost 3 bases and J 4 bases, leaving 16 bases between the germline ends. This CDR3 region has 15 residues. Germline assignment: CDR1 GTSNPN and CDR2 SVGIG (reference sequence). The CDR3 DNA follows: TGTGCCTGGAGCGGACAAGGGGCTTATAATCAGCCCCAGCATTTT. Its protein is CAWSGQGAYNQPQHF.

The chain recombines TRBV6-4 with TRBJ1-1; possible D gene TRBD1, 6 bases. From germline, CDR1 is MRHNA and CDR2 SNTAGT. V lost 7 bases and J lost 4, with 19 bases in between. The length of the CDR3 is 15 residues. The CDR3 here is CASTQDRQLVTEAFF. The CDR3 DNA reads TGTGCCAGCACACAAGACAGGCAGCTGGTCACTGAAGCTTTCTTT.

This chain uses TRBV5-1 with TRBJ1-2, with TRBD1 matching 8 bases. V lost 0 bases, J lost 4 bases, and 5 bases stayed unmatched. The germline V gene has CDR1 SGHRS and CDR2 YFSETQ. CDR3 length equals 15 residues. CDR3 sequence (DNA): TGCGCCAGCAGCTTGGATACCGGGACAGGCTATGGCTACACCTTC. Protein: CASSLDTGTGYGYTF.

This chain joins TRBV5-1 and TRBJ1-3, with 8 positions matching TRBD1. This CDR3 region has 14 residues. Germline lookup yields CDR1 SGHRS and CDR2 YFSETQ. Germline trimming cut 5 bases from V and 3 bases from J; bases unmatched to any gene: 4. CDR3 in DNA: TGCGCCAGCAGGCCAGGGGGCGATGGAAACACCATATATTTT. Translated, it gives CASRPGGDGNTIYF.